One and the same sample provided the 12 T cell receptor beta chains below, sequenced in a study of blood T cell repertoires in COVID-19. Generated by immunoSEQ multiplex PCR, the TCRdb table keeps only in-frame clones and is missing some. The sample records roughly 160,000 clones, 88% being singletons. The sample comprised peripheral blood. These TCRs come from a man aged 50 to 60 who had recovered from COVID-19.

This clone has more than one count but fewer than ten. The J gene is TRBJ1-2, the V gene TRBV4-2; unclear D gene. Germline CDR1 reads LGHNA; CDR2 reads YNFKEQ. The germline V and J ends were trimmed by 1 base and 3 bases, with 9 bases remaining between them. There are 14 residues in the CDR3. The CDR3 protein is CASSQAGSDYGYTF. The DNA of the CDR3 is TGTGCCAGCAGCCAAGCGGGGAGTGACTATGGCTACACCTTC.

This clone has just one count. The chain has TRBV28 and TRBJ2-7; D might be TRBD1 (7 bases). The CDR3 runs 13 residues. The V end lost 6 bases, the J end lost 5 bases, and 14 bases lay between the germline ends. Germline lookup yields CDR1 MDHEN and CDR2 SYDVKM. The CDR3 spells CASRRQGGNEQYF. The CDR3 region has the DNA TGTGCCAGCAGAAGACAGGGAGGTAACGAGCAGTACTTC.

The J gene is TRBJ2-2, the V gene TRBV19; TRBD2 agrees at 8 bases. V was pared by 5 bases and J by 2 bases, with 4 bases of the junction left unmatched. Germline lookup yields CDR1 LNHDA and CDR2 SQIVND (reference sequence). This CDR3 spans 15 amino acids. The CDR3 nucleotides are TGTGCCAGTAGTTTTAGCGGGGTAAACACCGGGGAGCTGTTTTTT. Translated, it gives CASSFSGVNTGELFF.

The V call is TRBV11-2, the J call TRBJ2-7; TRBD1 might be the D (5 bases). The V gene's germline CDR1 is SGHAT and CDR2 FQNNGV. V was clipped by 5 bases and J by 2 bases, with 13 bases between them. The CDR3 contains 14 residues. CDR3 sequence: CASSPQSRAYEQYF. CDR3 nucleotides: TGTGCCAGCAGCCCGCAGTCCAGGGCCTACGAGCAGTACTTC.

The chain is built from TRBV4-2 and TRBJ1-6; 7 nucleotides align to TRBD1. CDR1 is LGHNA, CDR2 YNFKEQ, per germline. V lost 3 bases to trimming and J lost 8 bases; unmatched junction nucleotides: 4. This CDR3 region has 14 residues. The CDR3 region has the DNA TGTGCCAGCAGCCAGACAGGGATCGATTCACCCCTCCACTTT. It yields the protein CASSQTGIDSPLHF.

This chain joins TRBV15 and TRBJ1-5; a weak D match, TRBD1 (6 bases). The V end lost 1 base, the J end lost 1 base, and 8 bases lay between the germline ends. Germline CDR1 and CDR2: LNHNV and YYDKDF (reference sequence). There are 15 residues in the CDR3. This CDR3 is CATSRGGLSNQPQHF. The CDR3 nucleotides are TGTGCCACCAGCAGAGGGGGGCTGAGCAATCAGCCCCAGCATTTT.

The chain is built from TRBV6-5 and TRBJ2-2; D might be TRBD1 (5 bases). Germline V gene lookup returns CDR1 MNHEY and CDR2 SVGAGI. The V gene lost 0 bases and the J gene lost 1 base, with 9 bases spanning the gap. The CDR3 has 16 amino acids. CDR3 DNA: TGTGCCAGCAGTTACTCACAGGTTCTGAACACCGGGGAGCTGTTTTTT. Its translation: CASSYSQVLNTGELFF.

This clone was found once. This sequence joins TRBV6-2 or TRBV6-3 and TRBJ1-2; 9 positions match TRBD1. Germline V gene sequence: CDR1 MNHEY, CDR2 SVGEGT. The trim removed 4 bases at V and 4 bases at J, leaving 4 bases unmatched. The CDR3 has 14 amino acids. The CDR3 DNA sequence: TGTGCCAGCAGTTCCCCGGGACAGGGCTATGGCTACACCTTC. This gives the protein CASSSPGQGYGYTF.

This sequence joins TRBV5-3 and TRBJ2-3; 11 bases are shared with TRBD2. TRBV5-3 is known as an ORF, though its function is uncertain. This CDR3 has 17 residues. J lost 0 bases, V lost 5 bases, and 8 bases had no gene match. CDR3 in amino acids: CARRLAGGKTSTDTQYF. The DNA of the CDR3 is TGTGCCAGAAGGCTAGCGGGGGGCAAAACTAGCACAGATACGCAGTATTTT.

This sequence joins TRBV7-2 and TRBJ2-2, with a possible D match to TRBD2 (6 bases). CDR1 SGHTA and CDR2 FQGNSA come from the germline V gene. The CDR3 has 13 residues. V lost 0 bases and J 11 bases, leaving 10 bases between the germline ends. In DNA, the CDR3 is TGTGCCAGCAGCTTAGCGGCGGGGCCTGAGCTGTTTTTT. Protein product: CASSLAAGPELFF.

The chain couples TRBV7-2 to TRBJ1-5; TRBD1 might be the D (6 bases). Germline V gene lookup returns CDR1 SGHTA and CDR2 FQGNSA. This CDR3 comprises 14 residues. Trimming left V 4 bases short and J 4 bases short, with 11 bases between. CDR3 bases: TGTGCCAGCAGCTCAACCCAGGGGAATCAGCCCCAGCATTTT. This translates into CASSSTQGNQPQHF.

J is TRBJ2-3 and V is TRBV11-2, with 11 positions matching TRBD2. CDR3 length equals 15 residues. V trimming: 5 bases; J trimming: 3 bases; junction bases outside the gene matches: 4. Germline lookup yields CDR1 SGHAT and CDR2 FQNNGV. This CDR3 reads CASSLLAGGTDTQYF. The DNA for the CDR3 is TGTGCCAGCAGCCTATTAGCGGGGGGGACAGATACGCAGTATTTT.